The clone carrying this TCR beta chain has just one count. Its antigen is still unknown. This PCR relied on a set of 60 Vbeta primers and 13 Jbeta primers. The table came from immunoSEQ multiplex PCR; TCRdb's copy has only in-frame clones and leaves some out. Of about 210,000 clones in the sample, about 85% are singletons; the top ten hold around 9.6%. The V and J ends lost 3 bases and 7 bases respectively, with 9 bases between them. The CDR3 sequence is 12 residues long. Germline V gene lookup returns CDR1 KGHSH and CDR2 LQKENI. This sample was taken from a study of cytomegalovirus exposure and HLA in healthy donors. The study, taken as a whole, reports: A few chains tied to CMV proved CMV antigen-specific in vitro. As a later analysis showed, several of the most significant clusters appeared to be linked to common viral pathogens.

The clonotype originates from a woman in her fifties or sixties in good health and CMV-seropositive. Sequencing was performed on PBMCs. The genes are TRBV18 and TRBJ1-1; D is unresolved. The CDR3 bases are TGTGCCAGCTCACCGATACAGCTTGAAGCTTTCTTT. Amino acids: CASSPIQLEAFF.